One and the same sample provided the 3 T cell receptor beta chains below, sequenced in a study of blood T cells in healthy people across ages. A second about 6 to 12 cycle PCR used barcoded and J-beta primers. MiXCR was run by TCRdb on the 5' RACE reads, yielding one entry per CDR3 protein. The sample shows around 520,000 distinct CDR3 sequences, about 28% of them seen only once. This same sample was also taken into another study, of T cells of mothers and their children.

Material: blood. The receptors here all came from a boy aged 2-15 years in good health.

DNA for the CDR3: TGTGCCAGCAGTGAATACATGGGGGGCGCCTATGAGCAGTTCTTC. This translates into CASSEYMGGAYEQFF. This rearrangement joins TRBV6-1 to TRBJ2-1; perhaps D is TRBD1 or TRBD2 (6 bases each). Looked up from germline, CDR1 is MNHNS and CDR2 is SASEGT. This CDR3 region has 15 residues. Trimming removed 2 bases at V and 8 bases at J, with 16 bases between.

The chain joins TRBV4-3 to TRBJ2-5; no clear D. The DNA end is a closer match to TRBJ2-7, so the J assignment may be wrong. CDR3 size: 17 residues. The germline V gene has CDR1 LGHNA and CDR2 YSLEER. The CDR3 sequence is CASSQKIVAAYSYEQYF. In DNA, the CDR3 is TGCGCCAGCAGCCAAAAAATTGTGGCAGCCTACTCCTACGAGCAGTACTTC.

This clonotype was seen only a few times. This CDR3 reads CASSPDGTGQETQYF. CDR3 DNA sequence: TGTGCCAGCAGTCCTGACGGGACAGGGCAAGAGACCCAGTACTTC. The V call is TRBV12-3 or TRBV12-4, the J call TRBJ2-5; 9 bases map to TRBD1. The V and J ends lost 5 bases and 2 bases, in that order; junction bases with no gene match: 6. This CDR3 is 15 amino acids long.